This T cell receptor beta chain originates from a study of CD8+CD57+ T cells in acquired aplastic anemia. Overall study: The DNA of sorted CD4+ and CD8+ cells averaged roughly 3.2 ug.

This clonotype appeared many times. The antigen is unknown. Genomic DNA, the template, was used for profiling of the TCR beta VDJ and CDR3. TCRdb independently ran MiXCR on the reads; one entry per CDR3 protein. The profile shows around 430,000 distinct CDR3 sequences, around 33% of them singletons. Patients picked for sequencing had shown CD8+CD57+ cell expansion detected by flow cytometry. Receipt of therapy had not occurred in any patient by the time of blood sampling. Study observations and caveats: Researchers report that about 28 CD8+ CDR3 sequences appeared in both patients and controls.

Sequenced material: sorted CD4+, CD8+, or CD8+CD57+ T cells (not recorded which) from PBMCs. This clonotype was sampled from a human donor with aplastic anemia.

CDR3 region: CASSPTSGGGNEQFF. Written as DNA, the CDR3 is TGTGCCAGCAGCCCGACTAGCGGGGGTGGGAATGAGCAGTTCTTC. V and J are TRBV25-1 and TRBJ2-1; TRBD2 matches at 12 bases. Germline CDR1 is MGHDK and CDR2 is SYGVNS. J was trimmed by 7 bases and V by 6 bases; bases with no gene match: 7. The CDR3 contains 15 residues.